This T cell receptor beta chain was recorded in a study of identifying expanded T cells in peripheral blood. V shed 1 base and J shed 2 bases, with 22 bases lying between them. The V gene's germline CDR1 is LGHNT and CDR2 FRNRAP. CDR3 length: 19 residues. Produced via immunoSEQ multiplex PCR; TCRdb's table is partial and in-frame only. Of roughly 100,000 clones listed, more than 70% are singletons. The clonotype comes from a person aged 18 to 70 in good health. V gene TRBV12-5 combines with J gene TRBJ2-3, with D hard to call. Sequenced input: blood. CDR3 sequence reads: CASGLAPKPDTDLTDTQYF. CDR3 nucleotides: TGTGCTAGTGGTTTGGCCCCTAAACCAGACACAGACCTCACAGATACGCAGTATTTT. The whole variable domain, filled in from reference TRBV12-5 and TRBJ2-3, reads DARVTQTPRHKVTEMGQEVTMRCQPILGHNTVFWYRQTMMQGLELLAYFRNRAPLDDSGMPKDRFSAEMPDATLATLKIQPSEPRDSAVYFCASGLAPKPDTDLTDTQYFGPGTRLTVL.